Below, 16 T cell receptor beta chains from the same sample are listed, as sequenced in a study of blood T cell repertoires in COVID-19. TCRdb's table, derived via immunoSEQ multiplex PCR, lists solely in-frame clones and lacks some. The table has roughly 79,000 clones, 84% seen once. Sequencing was performed on peripheral blood. The source of these receptors is a middle-aged man with acute or convalescent COVID-19.

V usage is TRBV7-2 and J usage is TRBJ2-4; D remains unclear. CDR1 is SGHTA and CDR2 is FQGNSA in the germline V gene. With 5 bases removed from V and 9 bases from J, the gap between germline ends came to 14 bases. The CDR3 has 13 residues. The CDR3 DNA sequence: TGTGCCAGCAGCCAGACGGGTGAGCGCATTCAGTACTTC. This encodes CASSQTGERIQYF. Full variable domain (remainder filled in from reference TRBV7-2 and TRBJ2-4): GAGVSQSPSNKVTEKGKDVELRCDPISGHTALYWYRQSLGQGLEFLIYFQGNSAPDKSGLPSDRFSAERTGGSVSTLTIQRTQQEDSAVYLCASSQTGERIQYFGAGTRLSVL.

Remarks on this clone: The same CDR3 also results from other DNA sequences found in this sample. V is TRBV5-4 and J is TRBJ1-3; D is ambiguous. Germline-derived CDR1 and CDR2 are SGHNT and YYREEE (reference sequence). The CDR3 length is 14 residues. The V end was cut by 0 bases, the J end by 4 bases, with 8 bases between. Written as DNA, the CDR3 is TGTGCCAGCAGCTTGGGAGGTCTGGGAAACACCATATATTTT. Encoded protein: CASSLGGLGNTIYF.

The chain carries TRBV9 and TRBJ2-3; 10 bases are shared with TRBD1. V trimming: 4 bases; J trimming: 7 bases; junction bases outside the gene matches: 6. The CDR3 consists of 14 residues. The V gene's germline CDR1 is SGDLS and CDR2 YYNGEE. The CDR3 region has the DNA TGTGCCAGCAGCACTGGGACAGGGGAGAATACGCAGTATTTT. Protein: CASSTGTGENTQYF.

The J gene is TRBJ1-5, the V gene TRBV6-2 or TRBV6-3; a weak D match, TRBD1 (6 bases). Germline V gene lookup returns CDR1 MNHEY and CDR2 SVGEGT. CDR3 size: 15 residues. With 4 bases removed from V and 6 bases from J, the gap between germline ends came to 16 bases. The CDR3 DNA reads TGTGCCAGCAGTTCCCTCGGCGGGGGCGGTCAGCCCCAGCATTTT. It encodes CASSSLGGGGQPQHF.

The chain has TRBV6-2 or TRBV6-3 and TRBJ1-2; no firm D call. The CDR3 sequence is 13 residues long. Trimming left V 5 bases short and J 4 bases short, with 11 bases between. Germline CDR1 reads MNHEY; CDR2 reads SVGEGT. CDR3 DNA: TGTGCCAGCAGTCCCGGGTCTTCCTATGGCTACACCTTC. Protein product: CASSPGSSYGYTF.

In this sample, this clone turned up once. This sequence joins TRBV29-1 and TRBJ1-5; D is perhaps TRBD1 (5 bases). The CDR3 totals 14 residues. Trimming took 3 bases from V and 0 from J, leaving 9 bases between them. CDR1 and CDR2 (germline): SQVTM, ANQGSEA. CDR3 loop: CSVDGGNSNQPQHF. In DNA form, the CDR3 reads TGCAGCGTTGATGGGGGGAATAGCAATCAGCCCCAGCATTTT.

The chain has TRBV29-1 and TRBJ2-1; D call uncertain. CDR1 and CDR2 (germline): SQVTM, ANQGSEA. The length of the CDR3 is 13 residues. The V gene lost 1 base and the J gene lost 8 bases, with 12 bases spanning the gap. Written as DNA, the CDR3 is TGCAGCGTTGAAGCCCCCTGGCTAGATGAGCAGTTCTTC. This codes for CSVEAPWLDEQFF.

DNA for the CDR3: TGTGCCAGTAGTATCTGGGAGCCTTCTGGAAACACCATATATTTT. This translates into CASSIWEPSGNTIYF. V is TRBV19 and J is TRBJ1-3; D is unclear. The CDR3 has 15 residues. V lost 3 bases to trimming and J lost 1 base, with 10 bases between them. Germline values: CDR1 LNHDA, CDR2 SQIVND (reference sequence). Variable domain in full (rest from reference TRBV19 and TRBJ1-3): DGGITQSPKYLFRKEGQNVTLSCEQNLNHDAMYWYRQDPGQGLRLIYYSQIVNDFQKGDIAEGYSVSREKKESFPLTVTSAQKNPTAFYLCASSIWEPSGNTIYFGEGSWLTVV.

This chain links TRBV18 with TRBJ2-5; no definite D call. The CDR3 consists of 11 residues. CDR1 is KGHSH, CDR2 LQKENI, per germline. Deletions cut 4 bases from V and 2 bases from J, with 2 bases between. CDR3 DNA: TGTGCCAGCTCACTACAAGAGACCCAGTACTTC. Translation: CASSLQETQYF. Drawing the rest from reference TRBV18 and TRBJ2-5, the complete variable domain is NAGVMQNPRHLVRRRGQEARLRCSPMKGHSHVYWYRQLPEEGLKFMVYLQKENIIDESGMPKERFSAEFPKEGPSILRIQQVVRGDSAAYFCASSLQETQYFGPGTRLLVL.

The chain uses TRBV5-1 and TRBJ1-5; TRBD1 matches at 7 bases. Germline assignment: CDR1 SGHRS and CDR2 YFSETQ. CDR3 size: 17 residues. Trimming cost V 0 bases and J 1 base; bases outside gene matches: 7. The CDR3 is CASSLGETGNSNQPQHF. The CDR3 nucleotides are TGCGCCAGCAGCTTGGGCGAGACAGGGAACAGCAATCAGCCCCAGCATTTT.

The V and J genes are TRBV30 and TRBJ2-1; 13 nucleotides match TRBD2. Trimming took 3 bases from V and 6 from J; bases not matched to a gene: 8. The CDR3 is 16 residues long. CDR1 and CDR2 from the germline V gene are GTSNPN and SVGIG (reference sequence). CDR3 sequence reads: CAWRNPLAGGFNEQFF. The CDR3 nucleotides read TGTGCCTGGAGGAATCCACTAGCGGGGGGGTTCAATGAGCAGTTCTTC.

This sequence joins TRBV5-1 and TRBJ2-7; D gene uncertain. CDR1 and CDR2 (germline): SGHRS, YFSETQ. There are 13 residues in the CDR3. The germline V and J ends were trimmed by 2 bases and 3 bases, with 9 bases remaining between them. CDR3 sequence reads: CASSLSLGYEQYF. The CDR3 nucleotides read TGCGCCAGCAGCTTATCGCTAGGCTACGAGCAGTACTTC. Variable domain in full (rest from reference TRBV5-1 and TRBJ2-7): KAGVTQTPRYLIKTRGQQVTLSCSPISGHRSVSWYQQTPGQGLQFLFEYFSETQRNKGNFPGRFSGRQFSNSRSEMNVSTLELGDSALYLCASSLSLGYEQYFGPGTRLTVT.

This clone was counted once. The gene calls are TRBV19 and TRBJ1-6; 7 bases align to TRBD1. The CDR3 covers 16 residues. Per the germline V gene, CDR1 is LNHDA and CDR2 is SQIVND (reference sequence). With 4 bases clipped from V and 5 bases from J, the junction kept 8 bases outside the gene matches. CDR3 nucleotides: TGTGCCAGTAGTACGAGAGGGGGCTTGCATAATTCACCCCTCCACTTT. This translates into CASSTRGGLHNSPLHF.

The chain combines TRBV29-1 with TRBJ1-1; TRBD1 is a possible D gene (5 bases). This CDR3 contains 10 residues. From germline, CDR1 is SQVTM and CDR2 ANQGSEA. V lost 6 bases, J lost 9 bases, and 11 bases lay in between. DNA of the CDR3: TGCAGCGTGCTGGGACTTCAAGCTTTCTTT. It translates to CSVLGLQAFF.

The chain couples TRBV5-1 to TRBJ1-1; perhaps TRBD1 as D (5 bases). The V end was cut by 3 bases, the J end by 4 bases, with 13 bases between. This CDR3 has 14 amino acids. Per the germline V gene, CDR1 is SGHRS and CDR2 is YFSETQ. The CDR3 sequence: CASSYGGEGTEAFF. The DNA for the CDR3 is TGCGCCAGCAGCTACGGGGGGGAAGGCACTGAAGCTTTCTTT.

The chain recombines TRBV12-3 or TRBV12-4 with TRBJ1-4; D gene unclear. The CDR3 loop spans 13 amino acids. V gave up 7 bases and J gave up 11 bases, with 17 bases separating them. CDR3 sequence: CASKGRAAGKLFF. Here the CDR3 DNA reads TGTGCCAGCAAAGGCCGGGCCGCGGGGAAACTGTTTTTT.